This T cell receptor (beta chain) was identified in a study of blood T cell repertoires in COVID-19 (dated by TCRdb to the early 2020s). General notes on the study: Samples from collaborators originated in the United States, Italy and Spain and spanned both the acute and convalescent phases of COVID-19. The sample metadata nearly always contained a de-identified subject ID, COVID-19 status, age in years and sex. Deeply sampled blood TCRbeta repertoires from subjects exposed to, actively infected with, or recovered from COVID-19 were included in the dataset. The repertoires were made available in a free public database intended to serve as a resource for research on the immune response to SARS-CoV-2. Samples came from the ongoing ImmuneRACE study (first 160 participants) plus 1,254 subjects from 6 global collaborators. HLA class I and class II types, where available, came from metadata supplied by the sample provider rather than from assay-based typing. The prospective study material was composed of cDNA or gDNA derived from T cells, B-cell-depleted T cells, or PBMCs.

As for this clone: Its antigen target is currently unknown. No much larger clonotype is one base removed from it; base qualities were not supplied.

TCRbeta CDR3 regions were amplified from genomic DNA using the immunoSEQ Assay, a bias-controlled multiplex PCR. Processing in the source paper ran as follows. Nucleated cell counts per sample were estimated from amplification of reference gene primers within the assay. To quantify the absolute abundance of each unique TCRbeta CDR3 rearrangement, sequence reads were collapsed and filtered. Productive Simpson clonality was computed per sample as the square root of Simpson's diversity index over productive rearrangements. Imported from immuneACCESS, the table was reduced by TCRdb to in-frame sequences with V and J called. These copies leave out some clones; in studies compared against another copy, an unresolved V gene accounts for under half, and the cause of the remainder is not known. V, J and clone size reflect that table, while D and trimming were determined from the DNA. For this sample there are roughly 180,000 clones; roughly 84% appear just once. The ten largest clones add up to over 9.5% of the sample.

The collaborating institutions used their own protocols to collect whole blood in K2EDTA tubes. Collaborator samples were shipped for TCRbeta analysis as frozen whole blood, isolated PBMCs, or DNA extracted from either sample type. The CDR3 goes from the cysteine to the phenylalanine over 12 residues. Only the CDR3 DNA is retained, 36 bases long and in frame from the first base. V sheds 0 bases and J sheds 6 bases, leaving 7 bases between their ends. On the study overall, not on this receptor specifically: Clinical and demographic metadata were provided uncurated, with the amount varying by source and participant.

This receptor was taken from a woman at least 80 years old with active or convalescent COVID-19. The source material was peripheral blood. The chain is encoded by TRBV5-3 joined to TRBJ2-7; no D gene is confidently identified. Being an ORF, TRBV5-3 has a function that is uncertain. The CDR3 here reads CARSLVGPEQYF. The nucleotides are TGTGCCAGAAGCTTGGTGGGCCCCGAGCAGTACTTC.